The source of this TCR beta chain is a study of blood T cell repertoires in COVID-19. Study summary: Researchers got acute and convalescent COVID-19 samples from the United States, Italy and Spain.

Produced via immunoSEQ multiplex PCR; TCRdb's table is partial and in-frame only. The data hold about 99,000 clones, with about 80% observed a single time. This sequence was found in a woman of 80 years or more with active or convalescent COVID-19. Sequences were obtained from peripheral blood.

In nucleotides, the CDR3 is TGTGCCAGCAGTTTCCCCGGGACAGTGGGGTACGAGCAGTACTTC. Translating it yields CASSFPGTVGYEQYF. The chain carries TRBV28 and TRBJ2-7, with TRBD1 identical over 7 bases. Germline V lookup: CDR1 MDHEN, CDR2 SYDVKM. The ends lost 3 bases at V and 4 bases at J; junction bases unmatched: 9. This CDR3 comprises 15 residues.